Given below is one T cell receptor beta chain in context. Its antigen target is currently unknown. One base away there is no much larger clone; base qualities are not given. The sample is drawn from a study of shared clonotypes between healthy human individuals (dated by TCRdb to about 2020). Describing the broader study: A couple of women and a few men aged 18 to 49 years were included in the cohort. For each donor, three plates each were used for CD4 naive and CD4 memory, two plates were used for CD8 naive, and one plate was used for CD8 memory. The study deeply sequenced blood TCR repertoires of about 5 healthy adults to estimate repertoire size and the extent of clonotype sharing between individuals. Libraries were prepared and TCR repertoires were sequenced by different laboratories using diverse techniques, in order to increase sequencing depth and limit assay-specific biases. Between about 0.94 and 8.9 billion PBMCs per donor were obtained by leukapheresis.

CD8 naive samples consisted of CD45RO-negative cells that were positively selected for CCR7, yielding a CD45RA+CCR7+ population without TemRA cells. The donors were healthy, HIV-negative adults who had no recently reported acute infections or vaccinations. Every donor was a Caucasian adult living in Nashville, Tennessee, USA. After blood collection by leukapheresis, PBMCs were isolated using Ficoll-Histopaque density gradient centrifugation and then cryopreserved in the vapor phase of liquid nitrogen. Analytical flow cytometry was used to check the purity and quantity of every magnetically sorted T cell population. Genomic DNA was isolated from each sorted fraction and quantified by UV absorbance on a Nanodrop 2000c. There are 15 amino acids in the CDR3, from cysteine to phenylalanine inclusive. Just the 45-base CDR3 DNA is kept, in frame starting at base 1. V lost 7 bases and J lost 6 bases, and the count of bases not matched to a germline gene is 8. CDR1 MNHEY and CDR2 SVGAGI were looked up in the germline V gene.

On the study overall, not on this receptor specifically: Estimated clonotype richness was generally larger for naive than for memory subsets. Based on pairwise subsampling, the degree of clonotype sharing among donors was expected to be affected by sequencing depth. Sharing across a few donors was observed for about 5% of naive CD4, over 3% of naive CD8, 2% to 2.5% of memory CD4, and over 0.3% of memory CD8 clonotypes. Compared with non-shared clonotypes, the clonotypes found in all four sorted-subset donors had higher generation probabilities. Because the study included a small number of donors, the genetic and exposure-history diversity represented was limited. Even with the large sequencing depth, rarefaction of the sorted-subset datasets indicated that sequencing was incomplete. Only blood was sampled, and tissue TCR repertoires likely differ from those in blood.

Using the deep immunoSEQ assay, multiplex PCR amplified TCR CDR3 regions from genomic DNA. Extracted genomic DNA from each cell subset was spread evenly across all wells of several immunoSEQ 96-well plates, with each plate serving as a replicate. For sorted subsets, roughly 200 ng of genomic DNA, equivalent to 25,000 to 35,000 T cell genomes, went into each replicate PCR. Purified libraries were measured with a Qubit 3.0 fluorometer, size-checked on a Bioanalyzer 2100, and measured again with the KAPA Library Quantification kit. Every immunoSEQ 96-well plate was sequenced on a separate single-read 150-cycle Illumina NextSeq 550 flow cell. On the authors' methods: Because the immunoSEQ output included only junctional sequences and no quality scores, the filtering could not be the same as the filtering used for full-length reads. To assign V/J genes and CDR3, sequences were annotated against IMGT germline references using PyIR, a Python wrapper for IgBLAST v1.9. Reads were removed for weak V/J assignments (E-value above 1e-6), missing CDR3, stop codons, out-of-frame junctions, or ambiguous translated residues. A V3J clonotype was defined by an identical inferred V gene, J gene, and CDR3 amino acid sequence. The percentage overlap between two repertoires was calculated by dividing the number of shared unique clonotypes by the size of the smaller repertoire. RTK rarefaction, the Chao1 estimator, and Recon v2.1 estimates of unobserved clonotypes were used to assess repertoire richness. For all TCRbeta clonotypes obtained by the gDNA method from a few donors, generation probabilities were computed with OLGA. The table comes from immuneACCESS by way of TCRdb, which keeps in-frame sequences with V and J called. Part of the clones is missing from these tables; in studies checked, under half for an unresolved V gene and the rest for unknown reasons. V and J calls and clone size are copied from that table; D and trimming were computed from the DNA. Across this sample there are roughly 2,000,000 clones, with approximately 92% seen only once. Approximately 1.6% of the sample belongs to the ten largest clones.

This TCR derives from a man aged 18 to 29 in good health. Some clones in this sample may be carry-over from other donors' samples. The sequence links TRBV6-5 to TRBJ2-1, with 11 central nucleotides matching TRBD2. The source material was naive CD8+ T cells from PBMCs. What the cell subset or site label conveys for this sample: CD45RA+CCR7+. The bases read TGTGCCAGCACCCTTAGCGGGAGGGCCCCCAATGAGCAGTTCTTC. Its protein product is CASTLSGRAPNEQFF.